This entry lists 32 T cell receptor beta chains sequenced from one sample in a study of blood T cell repertoires in COVID-19. Using immunoSEQ multiplex PCR, the repertoire was profiled, and TCRdb retains in-frame clones only, with some absent. The sample consists of about 40,000 clones, about 79% of them appearing once. Sequencing was performed on peripheral blood. All receptors come from a human donor with acute or convalescent COVID-19. The donor label of this sample is uncertain.

This clone has only a few counts. V and J are TRBV12-3 or TRBV12-4 and TRBJ1-1; weak D call: TRBD1 (5 bases). V shed 2 bases and J shed 5 bases, with 6 bases lying between them. CDR3 size: 12 residues. The CDR3 region has the DNA TGTGCCAGCAGTTTACCAGGGACTGAAGCTTTCTTT. It is translated as CASSLPGTEAFF.

The chain is built from TRBV9 and TRBJ2-3, with 7 bases matching TRBD2. The germline V gene has CDR1 SGDLS and CDR2 YYNGEE. The CDR3 consists of 15 residues. V dropped 6 bases and J dropped 2; count of bases not matched to a gene: 9. CDR3 sequence: CASTPGTTYTDTQYF. CDR3 coding DNA: TGTGCCAGCACCCCTGGGACTACATACACAGATACGCAGTATTTT. The complete variable domain, with remaining parts taken from reference TRBV9 and TRBJ2-3, reads DSGVTQTPKHLITATGQRVTLRCSPRSGDLSVYWYQQSLDQGLQFLIQYYNGEERAKGNILERFSAQQFPDLHSELNLSSLELGDSALYFCASTPGTTYTDTQYFGPGTRLTVL.

The genes are TRBV28 and TRBJ2-7; 10 bases are a match to TRBD1. The CDR3 is 15 amino acids. V trimming: 7 bases; J trimming: 2 bases; junction bases outside the gene matches: 8. Germline lookup yields CDR1 MDHEN and CDR2 SYDVKM. CDR3 residues: CASNSPGTGAYEQYF. DNA for the CDR3: TGTGCCAGCAACTCACCAGGGACAGGGGCCTACGAGCAGTACTTC. Full variable domain (missing parts from reference TRBV28 and TRBJ2-7): DVKVTQSSRYLVKRTGEKVFLECVQDMDHENMFWYRQDPGLGLRLIYFSYDVKMKEKGDIPEGYSVSREKKERFSLILESASTNQTSMYLCASNSPGTGAYEQYFGPGTRLTVT.

In this sample, this clone turned up once. The chain joins TRBV20-1 to TRBJ1-2, with a weak D call TRBD1 (5 bases). CDR1 DFQATT and CDR2 SNEGSKA come from the germline V gene (reference sequence). The CDR3 runs 13 residues. Trimming stripped 3 bases from V and 6 bases from J, with 14 bases between. CDR3 bases: TGCAGTGCTAGTCCCCAGGGCTCCGATGGCTACACCTTC. This encodes CSASPQGSDGYTF.

V gene TRBV30 combines with J gene TRBJ1-2; no clear D gene. Germline values: CDR1 GTSNPN, CDR2 SVGIG (reference sequence). The length of the CDR3 is 13 residues. V was cut by 1 base and J by 0 bases, with 6 bases left in between. CDR3 sequence (DNA): TGTGCCTGGAGTGCCGCAGCTAACTATGGCTACACCTTC. This sequence encodes CAWSAAANYGYTF.

The gene calls are TRBV4-2 and TRBJ1-2, with D possibly TRBD1 on 6 matching bases. CDR1 LGHNA and CDR2 YNFKEQ come from the germline V gene. CDR3 size: 17 residues. Trimming took 4 bases from V and 4 from J, leaving 22 bases between them. CDR3 amino acids: CASSPQPDKQGRYGYTF. Here the CDR3 DNA reads TGTGCCAGCAGCCCTCAGCCAGATAAACAGGGACGCTATGGCTACACCTTC.

This chain joins TRBV27 and TRBJ2-7; 9 nucleotides line up with TRBD2. Germline trimming cut 1 base from V and 2 bases from J; bases unmatched to any gene: 6. The V gene's germline CDR1 is MNHEY and CDR2 SMNVEV (reference sequence). This CDR3 is 16 amino acids long. This CDR3 is CASSLYLAGRPYEQYF. CDR3 nucleotide sequence: TGTGCCAGCAGTTTATATCTAGCGGGGAGACCCTACGAGCAGTACTTC.

The V and J genes are TRBV19 and TRBJ1-5; possibly TRBD1 for D (6 bases). Germline V CDR1 and CDR2: LNHDA, SQIVND (reference sequence). This CDR3 spans 17 amino acids. V shed 7 bases and J shed 2 bases, with 21 bases lying between them. The CDR3 sequence is CASTTGGGALGNQPQHF. The DNA for the CDR3 is TGTGCCAGTACCACAGGAGGGGGGGCGCTAGGCAATCAGCCCCAGCATTTT.

The CDR3 here is CASRLGTETQYF. The CDR3 coding sequence is TGCGCCAGCAGACTAGGAACGGAGACCCAGTACTTC. The rearrangement joins TRBV5-1 to TRBJ2-5; the D gene is possibly TRBD2 (5 bases). The V and J ends lost 5 bases and 5 bases respectively, with 10 bases between them. CDR1 and CDR2 (germline): SGHRS, YFSETQ. The CDR3 is 12 amino acids.

The rearrangement links TRBV5-4 to TRBJ1-1; 7 bases line up with TRBD1. Losses at the gene ends were 0 bases for V and 1 base for J; bases not matched to a gene: 3. Germline V gives CDR1 SGHNT, CDR2 YYREEE (reference sequence). This CDR3 contains 15 residues. The CDR3 loop reads CASSLETGRNTEAFF. In DNA form, the CDR3 reads TGTGCCAGCAGCTTGGAGACAGGGAGGAACACTGAAGCTTTCTTT.

J is TRBJ2-3 and V is TRBV6-5, with unresolved D. The CDR3 has 15 residues. Germline CDR1 MNHEY, CDR2 SVGAGI. V gave up 2 bases and J gave up 0 bases, with 9 bases separating them. The CDR3 DNA follows: TGTGCCAGCAGTTACGCGTCACCAAGCACAGATACGCAGTATTTT. Protein product: CASSYASPSTDTQYF.

The genes are TRBV3-1 (or the pseudogene TRBV3-2) and TRBJ1-2; 8 nucleotides align to TRBD1. V trimming: 1 base; J trimming: 4 bases; junction bases outside the gene matches: 5. Germline-derived CDR1 and CDR2 are LGHDT and YNNKEL (reference sequence). The CDR3 runs to 15 residues. This chain's CDR3 is CASSQVRGQGYGYTF. CDR3 nucleotide sequence: TGTGCCAGCAGCCAAGTTAGAGGACAGGGCTATGGCTACACCTTC.

V usage is TRBV2 and J usage is TRBJ1-4; the match to TRBD1 covers 8 bases. The CDR3 consists of 13 residues. V trimming: 2 bases; J trimming: 14 bases; junction bases outside the gene matches: 7. CDR1 and CDR2 from the germline V gene are SNHLY and FYNNEI. The CDR3 loop reads CASSETWTGFLFF. Written as DNA, the CDR3 is TGTGCCAGCAGTGAAACTTGGACAGGGTTCCTGTTTTTT.

In this sample, this clone turned up a few times. The identical CDR3 is also encoded by other nucleotide sequences in the sample. This sequence joins TRBV7-2 and TRBJ1-4; TRBD1 matches at 7 bases. The CDR3 is made up of 15 amino acids. Germline lookup yields CDR1 SGHTA and CDR2 FQGNSA. Losses at the gene ends were 5 bases for V and 4 bases for J; bases not matched to a gene: 7. CDR3 nucleotide sequence: TGTGCCAGCAGCCAACGACAGGGCAATAATGAAAAACTGTTTTTT. This gives the protein CASSQRQGNNEKLFF.

The table lists this clone with a count of one. The chain uses TRBV19 and TRBJ2-1; 7 bases agree with TRBD1. Trimming removed 5 bases from V and 0 bases from J; junction bases left unmatched: 16. The germline V gene encodes CDR1 LNHDA and CDR2 SQIVND (reference sequence). The CDR3 length is 19 residues. The CDR3 reads CASSLRPGQSIPSYNEQFF. In DNA, the CDR3 is TGTGCCAGTAGTTTGCGTCCGGGACAGTCAATTCCCTCCTACAATGAGCAGTTCTTC.

The rearrangement links TRBV5-1 to TRBJ2-5, with 9 nucleotides matching TRBD1. The CDR3 has 15 amino acids. Germline CDR1 and CDR2: SGHRS and YFSETQ. Losses at the gene ends were 2 bases for V and 4 bases for J; bases not matched to a gene: 6. The CDR3: CASSFGTGTRETQYF. The CDR3 nucleotides are TGCGCCAGCAGCTTTGGGACAGGGACGAGAGAGACCCAGTACTTC.

The chain joins TRBV19 to TRBJ1-6, with D possibly TRBD1 on 5 matching bases. The CDR3 has 18 residues. The germline gives CDR1 LNHDA, CDR2 SQIVND (reference sequence). Trimming stripped 3 bases from V and 0 bases from J, with 15 bases between. The CDR3 DNA sequence: TGTGCCAGTAGTATGCGCGGGGCGCAAAGCTCCTATAATTCACCCCTCCACTTT. Its translation is CASSMRGAQSSYNSPLHF.

V gene TRBV4-3 combines with J gene TRBJ2-7, with 9 bases aligning to TRBD2. V lost 0 bases, J lost 3 bases, and 6 bases stayed unmatched. From germline, CDR1 is LGHNA and CDR2 YSLEER. The CDR3 totals 16 residues. This CDR3 reads CASSQEFGSGGYEQYF. The CDR3 DNA reads TGCGCCAGCAGCCAAGAATTCGGTAGCGGGGGCTACGAGCAGTACTTC.

The chain carries TRBV19 and TRBJ2-5; the D is unclear. Germline CDR1 and CDR2: LNHDA and SQIVND (reference sequence). There are 14 residues in the CDR3. The V end was cut by 5 bases, the J end by 0 bases, with 10 bases between. CDR3 region: CASSLTLYQETQYF. DNA of the CDR3: TGTGCCAGTAGTCTCACTTTGTACCAAGAGACCCAGTACTTC. Combining the CDR3 with reference TRBV19 and TRBJ2-5 gives the whole variable domain DGGITQSPKYLFRKEGQNVTLSCEQNLNHDAMYWYRQDPGQGLRLIYYSQIVNDFQKGDIAEGYSVSREKKESFPLTVTSAQKNPTAFYLCASSLTLYQETQYFGPGTRLLVL.

The chain carries TRBV13 and TRBJ1-6; TRBD1 matches 9 bases. After removal of 6 bases from V and 0 bases from J, the junction contained 9 bases not matched to a gene. This CDR3 is 18 amino acids long. Germline CDR1 and CDR2: PRHDT and FYEKMQ (reference sequence). The CDR3 is CASRGQGDRSSYNSPLHF. The CDR3 coding sequence is TGTGCCAGCAGGGGACAGGGCGATAGAAGCTCCTATAATTCACCCCTCCACTTT.

This clone was picked up one time. This chain joins TRBV4-1 and TRBJ2-5; TRBD1 matches at 10 bases. The CDR3 totals 14 residues. CDR1 is MGHRA, CDR2 YSYEKL, per germline. V was pared by 5 bases and J by 4 bases, with 4 bases of the junction left unmatched. This chain's CDR3 is CASSSDRGRETQYF. The DNA of the CDR3 is TGCGCCAGCAGCTCTGACAGGGGGCGAGAGACCCAGTACTTC.

By share, this clone ranks as hyperexpanded. The V gene is TRBV5-5, the J gene TRBJ2-5; TRBD2 is a possible D gene (5 bases). V was clipped by 4 bases and J by 1 base, with 14 bases between them. CDR3 length: 15 residues. The germline CDR1 and CDR2 sequences are SGHKS and YYEKEE (reference sequence). The DNA of the CDR3 is TGTGCCAGCAGCCAAAGGAGGTGGTCCCAAGAGACCCAGTACTTC. It specifies CASSQRRWSQETQYF.

This clone was recorded only once. The genes are TRBV9 and TRBJ1-2; 8 positions agree with TRBD1. This CDR3 has 19 amino acids. Germline V CDR1 and CDR2: SGDLS, YYNGEE. V was pared by 0 bases and J by 0 bases, with 13 bases of the junction left unmatched. CDR3 residues: CASSVDGSGQALANYGYTF. The CDR3 region has the DNA TGTGCCAGCAGCGTAGATGGATCGGGACAGGCCTTAGCTAACTATGGCTACACCTTC.

This sequence joins TRBV6-5 and TRBJ2-7; 8 positions agree with TRBD2. CDR3 length: 16 residues. Germline V gene lookup returns CDR1 MNHEY and CDR2 SVGAGI. Trimming took 0 bases from V and 3 from J; bases not matched to a gene: 7. The CDR3 region has the DNA TGTGCCAGCAGTTACTCGAGGTCTAGCGGGCTCTACGAGCAGTACTTC. It encodes CASSYSRSSGLYEQYF.

The V call is TRBV28, the J call TRBJ2-7; D may be TRBD1 (6 bases). Trimming cost V 5 bases and J 6 bases, with 11 bases left between them. The CDR3 has 12 residues. Per the germline V gene, CDR1 is MDHEN and CDR2 is SYDVKM. The CDR3 DNA follows: TGTGCCAGCAGTGGTTGGGACACCGAGCAGTACTTC. Amino acid sequence: CASSGWDTEQYF.

The chain is built from TRBV5-4 and TRBJ2-7; TRBD1 matches 7 bases. This CDR3 is 16 amino acids long. Germline CDR1 SGHNT, CDR2 YYREEE (reference sequence). The J segment lost 0 bases and the V segment lost 0 bases, leaving 6 bases of the junction unmatched. The CDR3 DNA reads as TGTGCCAGCAGCTTGGCCCCGGCAGGGGGCTCCTACGAGCAGTACTTC. Translation: CASSLAPAGGSYEQYF.

The chain joins TRBV2 to TRBJ2-1, with 12 bases lining up with TRBD2. This CDR3 has 18 amino acids. V dropped 8 bases and J dropped 1; count of bases not matched to a gene: 12. Germline assignment: CDR1 SNHLY and CDR2 FYNNEI. CDR3 region: CASFLTSGSRGSYNEQFF. In nucleotides, the CDR3 is TGTGCCAGCTTTTTGACTAGCGGGAGTCGAGGGTCCTACAATGAGCAGTTCTTC.

The chain couples TRBV28 to TRBJ2-5; maybe TRBD2 (6 bases). V was trimmed by 6 bases and J by 12 bases, leaving 17 bases between them. This CDR3 has 12 residues. Germline assignment: CDR1 MDHEN and CDR2 SYDVKM. CDR3 amino acids: CASSNQEASEYF. The CDR3 nucleotides read TGTGCCAGCAGCAATCAGGAGGCTAGCGAGTACTTC. The whole variable domain, remainder taken from reference TRBV28 and TRBJ2-5, is DVKVTQSSRYLVKRTGEKVFLECVQDMDHENMFWYRQDPGLGLRLIYFSYDVKMKEKGDIPEGYSVSREKKERFSLILESASTNQTSMYLCASSNQEASEYFGPGTRLLVL.

The chain is built from TRBV15 and TRBJ2-1, with D uncertain. Trimming left V 0 bases short and J 5 bases short, with 8 bases between. Germline CDR1 LNHNV, CDR2 YYDKDF (reference sequence). The CDR3 has 14 amino acids. DNA of the CDR3: TGTGCCACCAGCAGAGACGGAGAGGACAATGAGCAGTTCTTC. It encodes CATSRDGEDNEQFF. Full variable domain (remainder filled in from reference TRBV15 and TRBJ2-1): DAMVIQNPRYQVTQFGKPVTLSCSQTLNHNVMYWYQQKSSQAPKLLFHYYDKDFNNEADTPDNFQSRRPNTSFCFLDIRSPGLGDTAMYLCATSRDGEDNEQFFGPGTRLTVL.

The chain joins TRBV29-1 to TRBJ1-5; TRBD1 is a possible D gene (5 bases). The V gene's germline CDR1 is SQVTM and CDR2 ANQGSEA. This CDR3 is built from 12 residues. V gave up 4 bases and J gave up 5 bases, with 9 bases separating them. Here the CDR3 reads CSVGGGDQPQHF. CDR3 nucleotide sequence: TGCAGCGTTGGAGGAGGGGATCAGCCCCAGCATTTT.

This sequence joins TRBV5-5 and TRBJ1-1; 7 nucleotides match TRBD1. Germline V gene data show CDR1 as SGHKS and CDR2 as YYEKEE (reference sequence). The CDR3 sequence is 15 residues long. V lost 4 bases, J lost 2 bases, and 8 bases stayed unmatched. The CDR3 DNA follows: TGTGCCAGCAGCGCCCCCGGGACAGTTAACACTGAAGCTTTCTTT. It encodes CASSAPGTVNTEAFF.

V usage is TRBV7-3 and J usage is TRBJ2-1; 8 bases agree with TRBD2. This CDR3 is built from 15 residues. Per the germline V gene, CDR1 is SGHTA and CDR2 is FQGTGA. The V and J ends lost 1 base and 7 bases, in that order; junction bases with no gene match: 6. The CDR3 spells CASSLRREGGNEQFF. The CDR3 coding sequence is TGTGCCAGCAGCTTAAGACGGGAGGGGGGAAATGAGCAGTTCTTC.